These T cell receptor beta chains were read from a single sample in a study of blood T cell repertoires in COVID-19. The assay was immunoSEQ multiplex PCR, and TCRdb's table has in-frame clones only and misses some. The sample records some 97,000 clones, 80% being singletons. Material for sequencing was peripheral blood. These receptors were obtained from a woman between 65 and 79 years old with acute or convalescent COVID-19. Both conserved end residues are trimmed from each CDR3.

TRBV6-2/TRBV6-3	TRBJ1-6	ASSTPSTGTVNSPLH
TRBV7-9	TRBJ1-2	ASSLVGWAEGSYT
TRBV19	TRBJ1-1	ASSSQARLNTEAF
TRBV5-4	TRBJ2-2	ASSLDGQPATGELF
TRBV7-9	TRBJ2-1	ASSPGQMGEQF
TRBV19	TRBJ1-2	ASRTGTGVLNYGYT
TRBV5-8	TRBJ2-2	ASSTTGTANTGELF
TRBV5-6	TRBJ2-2	ASSPLTGELF
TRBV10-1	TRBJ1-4	ASIPTGGATNEKLF
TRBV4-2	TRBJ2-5	ASSQDLAGAPQETQY
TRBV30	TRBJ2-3	AWKTGGHTQY
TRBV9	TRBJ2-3	ASSVVGRGSTDTQY
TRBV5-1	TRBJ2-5	ASSAVGGGETQY
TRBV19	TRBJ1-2	ASTLRGSGALGYT
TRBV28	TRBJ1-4	ASSPQWTGIEKLF
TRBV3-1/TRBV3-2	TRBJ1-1	ASSQNRVNTEAF
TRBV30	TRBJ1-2	AWRWGRGNYGYT
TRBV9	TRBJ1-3	ASSVGRYSGNTIY
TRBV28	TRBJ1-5	ASRLPINYWGNQPQH
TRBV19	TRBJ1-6	ASSIKQGSPLH
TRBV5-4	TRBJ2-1	ASDRGGFYNEQF
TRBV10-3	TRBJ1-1	AISESAASNTEAF
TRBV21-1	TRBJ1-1	ASRGQATSGTEAF
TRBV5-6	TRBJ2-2	ASSPGVSNTGELF
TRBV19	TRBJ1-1	ASSIGQWMNTEAF
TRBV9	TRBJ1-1	ASSGQATNTEAF
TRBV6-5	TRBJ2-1	ASRSSGTRYNEQF
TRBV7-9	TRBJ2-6	ASSLSTAGANVLT